Each of the 3 T cell receptor beta chains below was sequenced from the same sample in a study of cytomegalovirus exposure and HLA in healthy donors. Amplification used 60 Vbeta primers and 13 Jbeta primers. TCRdb keeps only in-frame clones here, not all; method: immunoSEQ multiplex PCR. The sample gives 210,000 or so clones, more than 75% of which show up once; over 1% is in the top ten. Sequenced input: PBMCs. These receptors were obtained from a human donor in good health.

This rearrangement joins TRBV4-2 to TRBJ2-7; TRBD2 aligns across 13 bases. The germline CDR1 and CDR2 sequences are LGHNA and YNFKEQ. With V trimmed by 2 bases and J by 4 bases, 2 bases remained unmatched. The CDR3 runs 15 residues. CDR3 DNA sequence: TGTGCCAGCAGCCAAACTAGCGGGAGGGAATACGAGCAGTACTTC. The encoded protein is CASSQTSGREYEQYF.

CDR3: CASSPNPGENTEAFF. Written as DNA, the CDR3 is TGTGCCAGCAGCCCTAATCCCGGAGAGAACACTGAAGCTTTCTTT. V is TRBV5-4 and J is TRBJ1-1; no reliable D call. The CDR3 has 15 residues. V lost 4 bases, J lost 1 base, and 14 bases lay in between. Germline lookup yields CDR1 SGHNT and CDR2 YYREEE (reference sequence).

The chain carries TRBV4-2 and TRBJ2-5; 7 positions agree with TRBD2. The CDR3 extends over 15 amino acids. CDR1 and CDR2 from the germline V gene are LGHNA and YNFKEQ. The trim removed 0 bases at V and 5 bases at J, leaving 6 bases unmatched. The CDR3 DNA reads as TGTGCCAGCAGCCAAGAGGCGGGAGACGCCGAGACCCAGTACTTC. Protein: CASSQEAGDAETQYF.